This T cell receptor (beta chain) was sequenced for a study of beta chain features in type 1 diabetes. In regard to this clone: The antigen is not known.

Broader study findings: Among patients with Type 1 diabetes, TCRB CDR3s were moderately but significantly shorter in every one of the four CD4+ subsets.

Sequencing targeted expressed TCRB transcripts, as all isolated RNA had been reverse transcribed. Clones were read by immunoSEQ multiplex PCR, and TCRdb kept only the in-frame ones, dropping some. The profile shows 250,000 to 300,000 clones, roughly a quarter of them singletons. J was trimmed by 3 bases and V by 3 bases; bases with no gene match: 8. The CDR3 contains 16 residues. CDR1 is KGHSH and CDR2 is LQKENI in the germline V gene. The V and J genes are TRBV18 and TRBJ2-7; 10 bases map to TRBD1. This sequence was found in a woman in her thirties with type 1 diabetes. Sequencing was performed on naive CD4+ T cells from blood. The CDR3 sequence: CASSPGTGDYFYEQYF. In DNA, the CDR3 is TGTGCCAGCTCACCGGGGACAGGGGATTACTTCTACGAGCAGTACTTC.